A single sample gave rise to the 31 T cell receptor beta chains below, sequenced in a study of blood T cell repertoires in COVID-19 (dated by TCRdb to the early 2020s). Library preparation used the immunoSEQ multiplex PCR assay. In TCRdb, the immuneACCESS table is reduced to in-frame sequences with V and J assigned. These tables do not hold every clone; where another copy was compared, an unresolved V gene accounts for under half, and the others remain unexplained. This sample gives 110,000 to 150,000 clones in total; over 70% of them show up just once. The ten largest clones represent roughly 8.7% of the sample. The sample taken for sequencing was peripheral blood. The receptors come from a man aged 50 to 59 with active or convalescent COVID-19.

The V gene is TRBV28, the J gene TRBJ2-7, with 9 nucleotides matching TRBD2. Germline lookup yields CDR1 MDHEN and CDR2 SYDVKM. V shed 8 bases, J shed 7 bases, and the junction held 24 bases outside the gene matches. There are 18 residues in the CDR3. The CDR3 reads CASLPSGAGGRRGTEQYF. The CDR3 bases are TGTGCCAGCCTCCCCTCGGGAGCGGGAGGACGGAGAGGTACGGAGCAGTACTTC.

This clone was counted a few times. The rearrangement joins TRBV9 to TRBJ1-4, with D tentatively TRBD1 (5 bases). Trimming took off 3 bases at V and 5 bases at J, with 14 bases between the two ends. The CDR3 runs 15 residues. Germline assignment: CDR1 SGDLS and CDR2 YYNGEE. The CDR3 reads CASSEPSGGNEKLFF. The CDR3 nucleotides read TGTGCCAGCAGCGAGCCCTCGGGGGGAAATGAAAAACTGTTTTTT.

The V call is TRBV19, the J call TRBJ2-3; 13 bases agree with TRBD2. CDR3 length equals 16 residues. Germline V CDR1 and CDR2: LNHDA, SQIVND (reference sequence). After removal of 5 bases from V and 4 bases from J, the junction contained 6 bases not matched to a gene. The CDR3 nucleotides are TGTGCCAGTAGTCCGCGACTAGCGGGAGGCCCAGATACGCAGTATTTT. Its translation is CASSPRLAGGPDTQYF.

V and J are TRBV18 and TRBJ2-1, with 12 positions matching TRBD2. This CDR3 is built from 16 residues. The V gene end was trimmed by 3 bases and the J gene end by 8 bases; junction bases not matched to a gene: 8. Germline V gene lookup returns CDR1 KGHSH and CDR2 LQKENI. In nucleotides, the CDR3 is TGTGCCAGCTCACCCCTAGCGGGAGGGCCAATTTATGAGCAGTTCTTC. Translation gives CASSPLAGGPIYEQFF.

The V and J genes are TRBV20-1 and TRBJ2-7; D not resolved. V gave up 5 bases and J gave up 4 bases, with 9 bases separating them. The CDR3 totals 11 residues. Germline-derived CDR1 and CDR2 are DFQATT and SNEGSKA (reference sequence). The CDR3 protein is CSASLSYEQYF. For the CDR3, the DNA is TGCAGTGCTTCCCTATCGTACGAGCAGTACTTC.

The rearrangement uses TRBV28 and TRBJ2-3; D unclear. CDR1 is MDHEN and CDR2 is SYDVKM in the germline V gene. The CDR3 extends over 15 amino acids. V was shortened by 5 bases and J by 2 bases, with 14 bases between the two germline ends. The CDR3 DNA sequence: TGTGCCAGCAGTCTCCCCTCTAGTATCACAGATACGCAGTATTTT. Translation gives CASSLPSSITDTQYF. Full variable domain (missing parts from reference TRBV28 and TRBJ2-3): DVKVTQSSRYLVKRTGEKVFLECVQDMDHENMFWYRQDPGLGLRLIYFSYDVKMKEKGDIPEGYSVSREKKERFSLILESASTNQTSMYLCASSLPSSITDTQYFGPGTRLTVL.

The rearrangement links TRBV20-1 to TRBJ1-1; TRBD1 matches 8 bases. The germline gives CDR1 DFQATT, CDR2 SNEGSKA (reference sequence). The CDR3 consists of 13 residues. After removal of 3 bases from V and 5 bases from J, the junction contained 5 bases not matched to a gene. CDR3: CSASGQGGTEAFF. The CDR3 bases are TGCAGTGCTAGTGGACAGGGTGGTACTGAAGCTTTCTTT.

V usage is TRBV2 and J usage is TRBJ2-3, with TRBD1 identical over 9 bases. After removal of 9 bases from V and 0 bases from J, the junction contained 7 bases not matched to a gene. The CDR3 runs to 15 residues. The germline V gene encodes CDR1 SNHLY and CDR2 FYNNEI. CDR3 protein: CASTGTGTSTDTQYF. CDR3 nucleotides: TGTGCCAGTACCGGGACAGGGACTAGCACAGATACGCAGTATTTT.

This clone has just one count. V is TRBV11-2 and J is TRBJ1-1, with a tentative D call TRBD1 (5 bases). The CDR3 extends over 15 amino acids. From germline, CDR1 is SGHAT and CDR2 FQNNGV. V was clipped by 4 bases and J by 3 bases, with 15 bases between them. The CDR3 spells CASSSGGGMDTEAFF. The CDR3 DNA sequence: TGTGCCAGCAGCTCTGGGGGAGGAATGGACACTGAAGCTTTCTTT. Drawing the rest from reference TRBV11-2 and TRBJ1-1, the complete variable domain is EAGVAQSPRYKIIEKRQSVAFWCNPISGHATLYWYQQILGQGPKLLIQFQNNGVVDDSQLPKDRFSAERLKGVDSTLKIQPAKLEDSAVYLCASSSGGGMDTEAFFGQGTRLTVV.

V is TRBV18 and J is TRBJ2-7; 8 bases align to TRBD2. This CDR3 has 15 residues. CDR1 and CDR2 from the germline V gene are KGHSH and LQKENI. V was pared by 1 base and J by 5 bases, with 7 bases of the junction left unmatched. CDR3 DNA sequence: TGTGCCAGCTCACCACAAGTTGCGGGGGGAAACGAGCAGTACTTC. Translated: CASSPQVAGGNEQYF.

This clone was counted many times. CDR3 region: CASREIYEQYF. CDR3 sequence (DNA): TGTGCCAGCAGGGAGATCTACGAGCAGTACTTC. V and J are TRBV6-5 and TRBJ2-7, with D uncertain. The CDR3 length is 11 residues. The V end lost 6 bases, the J end lost 3 bases, and 6 bases lay between the germline ends. Per the germline V gene, CDR1 is MNHEY and CDR2 is SVGAGI.

The chain has TRBV7-9 and TRBJ1-1; a weak D match, TRBD1 (6 bases). CDR1 is SEHNR and CDR2 is FQNEAQ in the germline V gene (reference sequence). There are 15 residues in the CDR3. Trimming took off 5 bases at V and 0 bases at J, with 13 bases between the two ends. The CDR3 DNA is TGTGCCAGCAGCACATGGACAGACATGAACACTGAAGCTTTCTTT. Translating gives CASSTWTDMNTEAFF.

This clone was observed many times. This chain joins TRBV13 and TRBJ1-2; the match to TRBD1 covers 7 bases. Germline values: CDR1 PRHDT, CDR2 FYEKMQ (reference sequence). CDR3 length: 15 residues. With V trimmed by 1 base and J by 6 bases, 8 bases remained unmatched. The CDR3 here is CASSLVGGSSDGYTF. CDR3 in DNA: TGTGCCAGCAGCTTAGTAGGGGGCAGCTCCGATGGCTACACCTTC.

The V and J genes are TRBV21-1 and TRBJ1-5; the table gives TRBD1 as D, unverified against the DNA. TRBV21-1 is listed as a pseudogene. This CDR3 is built from 16 residues. The CDR3 loop reads CASSKTSDRVNQPQHF. In nucleotides, the CDR3 is TGTGCCAGCAGCAAGACCTCGGACAGGGTCAATCAGCCCCAGCATTTT.

The rearrangement links TRBV7-3 to TRBJ2-1, with 7 bases that match TRBD2. V trimming: 3 bases; J trimming: 0 bases; junction bases outside the gene matches: 2. There are 15 residues in the CDR3. Germline CDR1 SGHTA, CDR2 FQGTGA. The CDR3 DNA reads as TGTGCCAGCAGCTTTTCGGGAGGCTCCTACAATGAGCAGTTCTTC. Translated: CASSFSGGSYNEQFF.

The V call is TRBV6-5, the J call TRBJ1-1; D not certain. Germline V gene lookup returns CDR1 MNHEY and CDR2 SVGAGI. The CDR3 consists of 12 residues. V was trimmed by 5 bases and J by 1 base, leaving 5 bases between them. The CDR3 DNA reads as TGTGCCAGCAGTACAAGGAACACTGAAGCTTTCTTT. Amino acid sequence: CASSTRNTEAFF.

The chain links TRBV1 to TRBJ1-6; no check of the table's D call, TRBD1, against the DNA was made. TRBV1 is shown as a pseudogene. The CDR3 has 16 amino acids. The CDR3 DNA reads TGCACCAGCATTCATCTCTTCCTAGGACAGGGTGAACCCCTCCACTTT. Protein sequence: CTSIHLFLGQGEPLHF.

The genes are TRBV7-9 and TRBJ2-1; D is possibly TRBD2 (5 bases). In germline, CDR1 is SEHNR, CDR2 FQNEAQ (reference sequence). This CDR3 spans 13 amino acids. V shed 0 bases and J shed 9 bases, with 9 bases lying between them. For the CDR3, the DNA is TGTGCCAGCAGCTTAGCGGCCGGGGTTGAGCAGTTCTTC. Translating gives CASSLAAGVEQFF.

V and J are TRBV2 and TRBJ2-5; TRBD2 agrees at 10 bases. V was clipped by 7 bases and J by 4 bases; unmatched bases: 9. This CDR3 spans 15 amino acids. Germline loops: CDR1 SNHLY, CDR2 FYNNEI. CDR3 sequence reads: CASTEREGSGETQYF. CDR3 nucleotides: TGTGCCAGCACTGAGCGGGAGGGCTCGGGAGAGACCCAGTACTTC.

With respect to this clone: Different DNA sequences within this sample yield the same CDR3. The chain has TRBV11-2 and TRBJ2-1, with D possibly being TRBD1 (9 bases). CDR1 SGHAT and CDR2 FQNNGV come from the germline V gene. Trimming pared 9 bases from V and 4 bases from J, leaving 19 bases between. The CDR3 has 15 residues. The CDR3 nucleotides are TGTGCCAGTAGTGTAGCGGGACAGGGTTACAATGAGCAGTTCTTC. This translates into CASSVAGQGYNEQFF.

This clone was detected only once. This sequence joins TRBV4-1 and TRBJ2-1; 9 bases align to TRBD1. The CDR3 runs 17 residues. The junction had 4 bases not matched to a gene; V was cut back by 1 base and J by 0 bases. The germline CDR1 and CDR2 sequences are MGHRA and YSYEKL. The CDR3 spells CASSQGGQGSSYNEQFF. Written as DNA, the CDR3 is TGCGCCAGCAGCCAAGGGGGACAGGGAAGCTCCTACAATGAGCAGTTCTTC.

V usage is TRBV19 and J usage is TRBJ1-4, with D possibly matching TRBD1 (6 bases). Trimming stripped 3 bases from V and 7 bases from J, with 15 bases between. Germline V lookup: CDR1 LNHDA, CDR2 SQIVND (reference sequence). The CDR3 is 15 amino acids. CDR3 in amino acids: CASSMAQGSSEKLFF. CDR3 coding DNA: TGTGCCAGTAGTATGGCTCAGGGGAGCTCTGAAAAACTGTTTTTT.

The chain is built from TRBV30 and TRBJ1-1; no clear D gene. The V gene's germline CDR1 is GTSNPN and CDR2 SVGIG (reference sequence). This CDR3 is 15 amino acids long. V was cut by 1 base and J by 1 base, with 13 bases left in between. The CDR3 DNA follows: TGTGCCTGGAGTGGCATCAGGTGGAAGAACACTGAAGCTTTCTTT. This translates into CAWSGIRWKNTEAFF.

The J gene is TRBJ2-2, the V gene TRBV6-5, with 7 bases matching TRBD2. The CDR3 is 14 amino acids. The ends lost 7 bases at V and 7 bases at J; junction bases unmatched: 9. Germline-derived CDR1 and CDR2 are MNHEY and SVGAGI. The CDR3 region has the DNA TGTGCCAGCAAACGAACTAGCGAGGGCGGGGAGCTGTTTTTT. It specifies CASKRTSEGGELFF.

Regarding this clone: Other DNA sequences in this specimen translate into the identical CDR3. The chain carries TRBV19 and TRBJ1-1; 8 nucleotides align to TRBD1. The CDR3 sequence is 12 residues long. Germline V lookup: CDR1 LNHDA, CDR2 SQIVND (reference sequence). V gave up 5 bases and J gave up 8 bases; unmatched junction bases: 4. The DNA for the CDR3 is TGTGCCAGTAGTCCTAGGGACAGGGAAGCTTTCTTT. The encoded protein is CASSPRDREAFF.

This chain connects TRBV28 to TRBJ2-7; the D gene is possibly TRBD1 (6 bases). The CDR3 is 14 amino acids. V dropped 3 bases and J dropped 0 bases, with 9 bases sitting between them. Germline CDR1 MDHEN, CDR2 SYDVKM. CDR3 coding DNA: TGTGCCAGCAGTTTCCAGGGGCACTCCTACGAGCAGTACTTC. Translation: CASSFQGHSYEQYF.

The chain employs TRBV11-3 and TRBJ2-1; TRBD1 matches 9 bases. Germline V lookup: CDR1 SGHNT, CDR2 YENEEA. CDR3 length: 15 amino acids. The V and J ends lost 3 bases and 7 bases, in that order; junction bases with no gene match: 7. Here the CDR3 reads CASSFFGQGRNEQFF. The CDR3 DNA is TGTGCCAGCAGCTTCTTCGGACAGGGGAGGAATGAGCAGTTCTTC.

This sequence joins TRBV2 and TRBJ2-3, with D possibly matching TRBD2 (6 bases). This CDR3 is built from 12 residues. V lost 4 bases, J lost 9 bases, and 11 bases lay in between. The germline V gene has CDR1 SNHLY and CDR2 FYNNEI. The CDR3 DNA sequence: TGTGCCAGCAGTGTGGTTGGGGGGACGCAGTATTTT. Translation: CASSVVGGTQYF.

The genes are TRBV6-5 and TRBJ2-7; TRBD2 agrees at 10 bases. This CDR3 region has 14 residues. Germline values: CDR1 MNHEY, CDR2 SVGAGI. Unmatched junction bases numbered 10, after V lost 8 bases and J lost 6 bases. In DNA form, the CDR3 reads TGTGCCAGCTTACCTAGCGGGAGTAAAGGCGAGCAGTACTTC. It is translated as CASLPSGSKGEQYF.

V usage is TRBV7-6 and J usage is TRBJ1-6, with D perhaps matching TRBD1 (5 bases). The CDR3 has 15 amino acids. CDR1 and CDR2 from the germline V gene are SGHVS and FNYEAQ. The V end was cut by 0 bases, the J end by 5 bases, with 8 bases between. The CDR3 reads CASSLAGTNNSPLHF. CDR3 bases: TGTGCCAGCAGCTTAGCGGGGACTAATAATTCACCCCTCCACTTT.

This clone is a singleton in its sample. The chain couples TRBV7-3 to TRBJ2-5, with D possibly being TRBD1 (7 bases). V lost 5 bases and J lost 5, with 18 bases in between. CDR1 and CDR2 from the germline V gene are SGHTA and FQGTGA. There are 15 residues in the CDR3. CDR3 sequence: CASSPGTAREETQYF. CDR3 nucleotides: TGTGCCAGCAGCCCAGGGACAGCCCGGGAGGAGACCCAGTACTTC.